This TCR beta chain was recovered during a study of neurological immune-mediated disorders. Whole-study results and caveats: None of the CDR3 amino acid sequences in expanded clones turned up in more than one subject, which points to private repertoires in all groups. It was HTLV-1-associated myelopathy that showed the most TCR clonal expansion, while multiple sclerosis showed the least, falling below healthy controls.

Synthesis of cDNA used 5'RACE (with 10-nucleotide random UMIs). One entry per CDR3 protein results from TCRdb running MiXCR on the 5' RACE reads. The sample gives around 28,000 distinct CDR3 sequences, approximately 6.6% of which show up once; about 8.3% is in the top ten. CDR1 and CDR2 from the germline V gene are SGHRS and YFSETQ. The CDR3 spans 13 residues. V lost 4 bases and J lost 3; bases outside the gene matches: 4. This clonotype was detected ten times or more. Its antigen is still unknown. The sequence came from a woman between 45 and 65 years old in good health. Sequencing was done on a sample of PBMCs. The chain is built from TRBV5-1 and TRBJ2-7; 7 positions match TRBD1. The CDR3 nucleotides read TGCGCCAGCAGCGAGGGACAGAACTACGAGCAGTACTTC. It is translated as CASSEGQNYEQYF.